Sequencing of this T cell receptor beta chain was carried out in a study of blood T cells in healthy people across ages. Study results and limitations: With age, beta diversity per million T cells declined roughly linearly, significantly by 30 to 40. Samples with more naive T cells showed higher observed beta diversity.

It was with a sample-barcoded 5' primer and a J-beta primer mix that a second PCR of roughly 7 to 12 cycles was run. One entry per CDR3 protein results from TCRdb running MiXCR on the 5' RACE reads. This table has some 750,000 distinct CDR3 sequences, approximately 22% appearing once. Healthy Caucasian individuals from Russia aged 6 to 90 served as donors. Total RNA, at least 5 micrograms per sample, was extracted from PBMCs. The CDR3 is made up of 11 amino acids. Trimming cost V 7 bases and J 4 bases, with 8 bases left between them. Germline V lookup: CDR1 SQVTM, CDR2 ANQGSEA. This clonotype was observed many times. Its cognate antigen is unknown.

Specimen: blood. This TCR came from a man aged 70 or older in good health. The V gene is TRBV29-1, the J gene TRBJ2-1; maybe TRBD1 (6 bases). The CDR3 spells CSGDRYNEQFF. CDR3 nucleotide sequence: TGCAGCGGCGACAGGTACAATGAGCAGTTCTTC.